This paragraph covers one TCR beta chain sequence. Its antigen is currently unknown. Time point reported: week 11, during vaccination. A single vaccine dose contained 300 ug of mutant IDH1 20-mer peptide, and topical imiquimod was used with it. Some clones are missing from TCRdb's copy, which holds only in-frame ones; the method was immunoSEQ multiplex PCR. The sample lists fewer than 30,000 clones, roughly 80% occurring once. This specimen comes from a study of a mutant IDH1 vaccine in newly diagnosed glioma. Across the whole study: The sex distribution of treated patients was around 62% male and approximately 40% female, with a mean age of roughly 40 years. Patients had received radiotherapy, temozolomide, or both previously, most receiving both.

Germline V gene lookup returns CDR1 GTSNPN and CDR2 SVGIG (reference sequence). The ends were cut back, 2 bases at V and 5 bases at J, with 15 bases in the middle. The CDR3 loop spans 14 amino acids. The clonotype comes from a woman younger than 35 with glioma. The source was PBMCs, collected from a glioma patient whose treatment included an IDH1 peptide vaccine. The genes are TRBV30 and TRBJ1-2, with D hard to call. CDR3 loop: CAWSSTSLGYGYTF. The CDR3 region has the DNA TGTGCCTGGAGTAGTACATCACTTGGGTATGGCTACACCTTC.